The text below deals with one T cell receptor beta chain. The antigen remains unidentified. Per the germline V gene, CDR1 is MDHEN and CDR2 is SYDVKM. This CDR3 region has 14 residues. Trimming cost V 5 bases and J 3 bases, with 11 bases left between them. The sample originates from a study of T cell responses to AZD1222 COVID-19 vaccine. Only in-frame clones appear in the TCRdb table, and some are missing; sequencing was by immunoSEQ multiplex PCR. Of more than 100,000 clones in the sample, 92% were seen once. Findings of the study overall: There were repertoire samples only from the period after the peak T cell response.

The source was peripheral blood, collected on day 0 of AZD1222 vaccination. The gene calls are TRBV28 and TRBJ2-1; D gene ambiguous. The sequence was collected from an adult in good health. The CDR3 region is CASSSERLYNEQFF. The DNA for the CDR3 is TGTGCCAGCAGTAGCGAGAGGCTCTACAATGAGCAGTTCTTC.